This T cell receptor (beta chain) was found in a study of human T cells and chemical hapten exposure. Study-wide context: Researchers reported sensitizing a roughly 2 cm by roughly 2 cm upper inner arm skin site with 2% DPC.

This clonotype was detected many times. Time point meaning: patch test 2, 6 weeks after DPC sensitization. Treatment described: therapeutic diphenylcyclopropenone sensitization with weekly scalp DPC. Staff drew blood before applying each patch test. Germline V lookup: CDR1 SNHLY, CDR2 FYNNEI. Trimming removed 6 bases from V and 1 base from J; junction bases left unmatched: 1. There are 13 residues in the CDR3. Individual cDNA molecules in this library carried unique molecular identifiers. Under the authors' procedure: Sequenced samples showed a median of approximately 96,000 TCRs each, with counts running from roughly 23,000 to 700,000. TCRdb passed the RACE reads through MiXCR, listing each CDR3 protein once. TCRdb's processing, not the study's, gives the V and J calls here. The sample lists about 380,000 distinct CDR3 sequences; about 6% were seen once.

The chain couples TRBV2 to TRBJ1-1, with TRBD1 identical over 8 bases. The TCR originated in a woman aged 18 to 35 with alopecia areata. Some clones in this sample may be carry-over from other donors' samples. Sequencing used whole blood, obtained in connection with sensitization to the hapten diphenylcyclopropenone (DPC). The CDR3 spells CASRGQANTEAFF. CDR3 DNA sequence: TGTGCCAGCAGGGGACAGGCGAACACTGAAGCTTTCTTT.